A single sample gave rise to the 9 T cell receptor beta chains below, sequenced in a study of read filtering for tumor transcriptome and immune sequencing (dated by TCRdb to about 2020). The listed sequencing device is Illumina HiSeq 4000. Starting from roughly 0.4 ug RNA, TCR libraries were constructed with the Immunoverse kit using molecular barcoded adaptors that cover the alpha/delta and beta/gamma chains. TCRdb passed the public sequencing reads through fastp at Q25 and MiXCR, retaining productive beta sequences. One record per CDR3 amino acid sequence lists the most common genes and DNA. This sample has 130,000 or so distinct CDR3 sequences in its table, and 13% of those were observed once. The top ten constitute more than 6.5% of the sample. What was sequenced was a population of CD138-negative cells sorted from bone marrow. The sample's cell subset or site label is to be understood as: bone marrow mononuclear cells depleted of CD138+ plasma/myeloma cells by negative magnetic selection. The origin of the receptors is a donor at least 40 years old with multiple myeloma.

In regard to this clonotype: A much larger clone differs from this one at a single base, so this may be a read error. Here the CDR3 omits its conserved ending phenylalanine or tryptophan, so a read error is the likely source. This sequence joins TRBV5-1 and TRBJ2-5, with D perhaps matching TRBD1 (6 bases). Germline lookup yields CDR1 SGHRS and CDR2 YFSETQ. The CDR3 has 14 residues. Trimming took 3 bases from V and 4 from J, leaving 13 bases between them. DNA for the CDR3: TGCGCCAGCAGCTCTCGACAGGTTGGAGAGACCCAGTACTCC. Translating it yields CASSSRQVGETQYS.

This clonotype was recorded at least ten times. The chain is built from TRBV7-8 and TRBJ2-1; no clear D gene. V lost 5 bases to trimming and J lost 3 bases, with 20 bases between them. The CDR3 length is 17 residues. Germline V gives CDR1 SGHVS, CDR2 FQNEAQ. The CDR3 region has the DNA TGTGCCAGCAGCCCAACCCGCCTGCTACAAGGCTACAATGAGCAGTTCTTC. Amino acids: CASSPTRLLQGYNEQFF.

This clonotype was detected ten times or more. The CDR3 protein is CASSQASNNEQFF. The DNA of the CDR3 is TGTGCCAGCAGCCAAGCGTCCAACAATGAGCAGTTCTTC. This chain joins TRBV14 and TRBJ2-1; D not certain. The V gene lost 1 base and the J gene lost 5 bases, with 6 bases spanning the gap. The CDR3 totals 13 residues. Looked up from germline, CDR1 is SGHDN and CDR2 is FVKESK.

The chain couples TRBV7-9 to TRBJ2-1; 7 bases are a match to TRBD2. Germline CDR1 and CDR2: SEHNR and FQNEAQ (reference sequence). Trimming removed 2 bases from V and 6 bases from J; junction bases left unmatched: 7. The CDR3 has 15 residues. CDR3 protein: CASSLSGLVVNEQFF. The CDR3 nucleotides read TGTGCCAGCAGCTTAAGCGGACTAGTGGTCAATGAGCAGTTCTTC.

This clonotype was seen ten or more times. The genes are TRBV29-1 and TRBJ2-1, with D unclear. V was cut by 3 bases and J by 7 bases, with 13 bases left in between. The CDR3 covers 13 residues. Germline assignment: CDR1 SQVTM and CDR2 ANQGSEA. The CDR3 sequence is CSVDGGTFNEQFF. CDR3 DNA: TGCAGCGTTGATGGTGGCACCTTTAATGAGCAGTTCTTC.

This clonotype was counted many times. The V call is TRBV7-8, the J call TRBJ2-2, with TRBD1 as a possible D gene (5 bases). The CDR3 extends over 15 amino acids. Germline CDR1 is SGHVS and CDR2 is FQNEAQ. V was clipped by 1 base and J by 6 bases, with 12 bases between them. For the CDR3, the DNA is TGTGCCAGCAGCTTAGGGCAGGGCGTCTCCGGGGAGCTGTTTTTT. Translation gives CASSLGQGVSGELFF.

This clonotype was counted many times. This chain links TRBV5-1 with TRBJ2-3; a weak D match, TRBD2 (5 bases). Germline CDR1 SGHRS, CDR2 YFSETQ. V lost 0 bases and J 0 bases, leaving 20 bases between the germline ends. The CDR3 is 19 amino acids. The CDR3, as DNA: TGCGCCAGCAGCTTGGGACCTGTGGCGCTAGCCACAAGCACAGATACGCAGTATTTT. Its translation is CASSLGPVALATSTDTQYF. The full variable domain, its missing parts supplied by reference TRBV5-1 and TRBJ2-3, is KAGVTQTPRYLIKTRGQQVTLSCSPISGHRSVSWYQQTPGQGLQFLFEYFSETQRNKGNFPGRFSGRQFSNSRSEMNVSTLELGDSALYLCASSLGPVALATSTDTQYFGPGTRLTVL.

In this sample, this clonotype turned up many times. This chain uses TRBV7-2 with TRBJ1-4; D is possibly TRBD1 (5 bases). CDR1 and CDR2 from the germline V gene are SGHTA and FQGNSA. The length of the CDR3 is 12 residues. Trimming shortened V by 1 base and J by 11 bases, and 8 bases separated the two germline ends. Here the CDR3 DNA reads TGTGCCAGCAGCTTAGAGAGGGGTAAACTGTTTTTT. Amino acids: CASSLERGKLFF.

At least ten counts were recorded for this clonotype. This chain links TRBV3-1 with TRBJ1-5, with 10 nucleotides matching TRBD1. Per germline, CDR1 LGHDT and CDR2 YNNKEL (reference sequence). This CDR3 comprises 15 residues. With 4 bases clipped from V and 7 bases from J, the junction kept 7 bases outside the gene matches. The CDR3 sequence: CASSPGQGNLQPQHF. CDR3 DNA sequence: TGTGCCAGCAGCCCGGGACAGGGGAACTTACAGCCCCAGCATTTT.